The 15 T cell receptor beta chains reported below all come from one sample, sequenced in a study of blood T cell repertoires in COVID-19. Profiled with immunoSEQ multiplex PCR; TCRdb holds only in-frame clones, not every one. The sample records around 97,000 clones, more than 75% being singletons. Source material: peripheral blood. The source is a human donor in a cohort sampled during active COVID-19.

V and J are TRBV4-1 and TRBJ2-1; unclear D gene. The CDR3 runs 13 residues. V lost 2 bases, J lost 5 bases, and 7 bases lay in between. Germline values: CDR1 MGHRA, CDR2 YSYEKL. The CDR3 spells CASSQSRDNEQFF. The DNA of the CDR3 is TGCGCCAGCAGCCAAAGCCGAGACAATGAGCAGTTCTTC.

This chain links TRBV27 with TRBJ2-7; TRBD2 agrees at 10 bases. V shed 4 bases, J shed 5 bases, and the junction held 11 bases outside the gene matches. CDR3 length: 16 residues. Germline V gene lookup returns CDR1 MNHEY and CDR2 SMNVEV (reference sequence). The CDR3 is CASSSKGLAGEDEQYF. CDR3 DNA sequence: TGTGCCAGCAGTTCAAAAGGCCTAGCGGGGGAAGACGAGCAGTACTTC.

This chain connects TRBV18 to TRBJ2-3, with D possibly matching TRBD2 (6 bases). The germline V and J ends were trimmed by 6 bases and 0 bases, with 16 bases remaining between them. CDR1 and CDR2 (germline): KGHSH, LQKENI. This CDR3 region has 16 residues. This CDR3 is CASSPREVYSTDTQYF. The CDR3 nucleotides read TGTGCCAGCTCCCCGAGGGAGGTTTATAGCACAGATACGCAGTATTTT.

This chain connects TRBV2 to TRBJ1-3; a weak D match, TRBD1 (6 bases). The CDR3 is made up of 14 amino acids. Trimming stripped 6 bases from V and 1 base from J, with 10 bases between. Germline assignment: CDR1 SNHLY and CDR2 FYNNEI. The CDR3: CASRRQVSGNTIYF. The DNA for the CDR3 is TGTGCCAGCAGGAGACAGGTATCTGGAAACACCATATATTTT. Together with reference TRBV2 and TRBJ1-3, the CDR3 gives the full variable domain: EPEVTQTPSHQVTQMGQEVILRCVPISNHLYFYWYRQILGQKVEFLVSFYNNEISEKSEIFDDQFSVERPDGSNFTLKIRSTKLEDSAMYFCASRRQVSGNTIYFGEGSWLTVV.

V is TRBV12-3 or TRBV12-4 and J is TRBJ2-7; no reliable D call. This CDR3 is built from 12 residues. Trimming cost V 6 bases and J 5 bases, with 11 bases left between them. The CDR3 DNA sequence: TGTGCCAGCAGGGGCAGTCTCGACGAGCAGTACTTC. Protein sequence: CASRGSLDEQYF.

This sequence joins TRBV5-6 and TRBJ2-1; TRBD1 might be the D (5 bases). CDR1 SGHDT and CDR2 YYEEEE come from the germline V gene. Trimming took 0 bases from V and 0 from J, leaving 13 bases between them. CDR3 length: 17 residues. The CDR3 loop reads CASSLGPLDNSYNEQFF. In nucleotides, the CDR3 is TGTGCCAGCAGCTTGGGACCCCTGGACAACTCCTACAATGAGCAGTTCTTC.

This clone was seen a single time. The genes are TRBV9 and TRBJ1-5; unclear D gene. This CDR3 comprises 15 residues. Germline V gene sequence: CDR1 SGDLS, CDR2 YYNGEE. V was trimmed by 2 bases and J by 2 bases, leaving 11 bases between them. In DNA, the CDR3 is TGTGCCAGCAGCGTTGACAAAACTGGCAATCAGCCCCAGCATTTT. It translates to CASSVDKTGNQPQHF.

The V gene is TRBV3-1 (or the pseudogene TRBV3-2), the J gene TRBJ1-1; the match to TRBD1 covers 10 bases. The CDR3 runs to 16 residues. Germline assignment: CDR1 LGHDT and CDR2 YNNKEL (reference sequence). After removal of 0 bases from V and 2 bases from J, the junction contained 3 bases not matched to a gene. The CDR3 nucleotides read TGTGCCAGCAGCCAAGAAGACAGGGGGCCTAACACTGAAGCTTTCTTT. This codes for CASSQEDRGPNTEAFF.

This clone was seen only a few times. V gene TRBV3-1 (or the pseudogene TRBV3-2) combines with J gene TRBJ2-1, with TRBD2 identical over 13 bases. With V trimmed by 1 base and J by 7 bases, 7 bases remained unmatched. The CDR3 has 17 amino acids. From germline, CDR1 is LGHDT and CDR2 YNNKEL (reference sequence). The CDR3 DNA reads as TGTGCCAGCAGCCAAGGGACTAGCGGGAGACTTTGGAATGAGCAGTTCTTC. Amino acids: CASSQGTSGRLWNEQFF.

The gene calls are TRBV10-3 and TRBJ2-5, with D maybe TRBD2 (7 bases). Trimming pared 2 bases from V and 5 bases from J, leaving 15 bases between. The germline V gene encodes CDR1 ENHRY and CDR2 SYGVKD. The CDR3 loop spans 15 amino acids. CDR3 coding DNA: TGTGCCATCAGTGAGGATCGGGGGGCCAGGGAGACCCAGTACTTC. Its translation is CAISEDRGARETQYF.

This clone was found a few times. The CDR3 coding sequence is TGTGCCAGCAGCGTAGCTCCTAGCGGGGCGGAGACCCAGTACTTC. It codes for CASSVAPSGAETQYF. This chain links TRBV9 with TRBJ2-5; TRBD2 matches 9 bases. CDR3 length: 15 amino acids. Germline lookup yields CDR1 SGDLS and CDR2 YYNGEE. V lost 0 bases, J lost 5 bases, and 5 bases stayed unmatched.

The rearrangement uses TRBV6-5 and TRBJ2-1; a possible D gene is TRBD2 (6 bases). The CDR3 extends over 15 amino acids. With 6 bases removed from V and 0 bases from J, the gap between germline ends came to 12 bases. Per germline, CDR1 MNHEY and CDR2 SVGAGI. The CDR3 DNA reads as TGTGCCAGCAGCGGCGGGGACCTCTCCTACAATGAGCAGTTCTTC. It specifies CASSGGDLSYNEQFF.

CDR3 in DNA: TGTGCCAGTAGTACCGACCGAGGTAATGAAAAACTGTTTTTT. Protein: CASSTDRGNEKLFF. The chain links TRBV19 to TRBJ1-4; unclear D gene. The CDR3 covers 14 residues. Germline V gene data show CDR1 as LNHDA and CDR2 as SQIVND (reference sequence). Deletions cut 4 bases from V and 4 bases from J, with 10 bases between.

The chain recombines TRBV20-1 with TRBJ2-3, with 10 bases identical to TRBD2. Unmatched junction bases numbered 7, after V lost 3 bases and J lost 4 bases. This CDR3 is 15 amino acids long. The germline gives CDR1 DFQATT, CDR2 SNEGSKA (reference sequence). CDR3 DNA: TGCAGTGCTAGTCGGCTAGCGGGGGCCGCAGATACGCAGTATTTT. As protein: CSASRLAGAADTQYF.

Written as DNA, the CDR3 is TGTGCCAGTGGGGGTACAGGGCAGGTTGGAGGCTCCTACAATGAGCAGTTCTTC. The encoded protein is CASGGTGQVGGSYNEQFF. V and J are TRBV2 and TRBJ2-1; D is perhaps TRBD1 (6 bases). Germline V CDR1 and CDR2: SNHLY, FYNNEI. Deletions cut 9 bases from V and 0 bases from J, with 24 bases between. The CDR3 spans 18 residues.